This passage covers 30 T cell receptor beta chains from one sample sequenced in a study of T cells in Graves' hyperthyroidism and ophthalmopathy. RNA transcripts gave rise to amplified TCR beta CDR3 regions. The HTBI primer set drove a first-round RT-PCR of the TCR CDR3. In TCRdb, the multiplex PCR reads were re-called with MiXCR into one record per CDR3 protein. The sample contains around 700,000 distinct CDR3 sequences, approximately 19% of which appear only once. The source material was blood. The source of these receptors is a woman between 50 and 59 years old with Graves' hyperthyroidism that later progressed to Graves' ophthalmopathy.

This clonotype was observed many times. This chain uses TRBV3-1 with TRBJ2-5; D may be TRBD1 (5 bases). This CDR3 comprises 15 residues. Trimming cost V 0 bases and J 5 bases, with 13 bases left between them. From germline, CDR1 is LGHDT and CDR2 YNNKEL (reference sequence). CDR3 sequence (DNA): TGTGCCAGCAGCCAAGATGCAGGGTCGTTGGAGACCCAGTACTTC. Residues: CASSQDAGSLETQYF.

In its sample, this clonotype was seen a few times. The chain recombines TRBV19 with TRBJ1-1; D gene unclear. Germline V gene data show CDR1 as LNHDA and CDR2 as SQIVND (reference sequence). This CDR3 has 16 amino acids. Deletions cut 0 bases from V and 1 base from J, with 12 bases between. Here the CDR3 reads CASSIDPWLRNTEAFF. The CDR3, as DNA: TGTGCCAGTAGTATAGATCCCTGGCTGAGGAACACTGAAGCTTTCTTT.

This clonotype was seen repeatedly, ten times or more. The rearrangement uses TRBV3-1 and TRBJ2-4; 8 positions match TRBD2. The ends lost 3 bases at V and 6 bases at J; junction bases unmatched: 7. Germline CDR1 and CDR2: LGHDT and YNNKEL (reference sequence). The CDR3 has 15 residues. CDR3 residues: CASSHRAGGLNIQYF. The CDR3 coding sequence is TGTGCCAGCAGCCATCGGGCGGGGGGATTAAACATTCAGTACTTC.

The table lists this clonotype with a few counts. This rearrangement joins TRBV7-9 to TRBJ2-1, with D unresolved. CDR1 and CDR2 from the germline V gene are SEHNR and FQNEAQ (reference sequence). The V end lost 5 bases, the J end lost 0 bases, and 11 bases lay between the germline ends. This CDR3 has 15 residues. This CDR3 reads CASSVISSSYNEQFF. As DNA, the CDR3 is TGTGCCAGCAGCGTTATCAGCAGCTCCTACAATGAGCAGTTCTTC.

The count of this clonotype is one. V usage is TRBV4-2 and J usage is TRBJ1-2; D not resolved. V was shortened by 3 bases and J by 5 bases, with 10 bases between the two germline ends. Germline CDR1 reads LGHNA; CDR2 reads YNFKEQ. There are 13 residues in the CDR3. As DNA, the CDR3 is TGTGCCAGCAGCCATCTCCAGCTTTATGGCTACACCTTC. Its protein product is CASSHLQLYGYTF.

This clonotype was found many times. The rearrangement links TRBV2 to TRBJ1-1; no firm D call. The CDR3 runs to 14 residues. V was clipped by 2 bases and J by 4 bases, with 11 bases between them. Germline V lookup: CDR1 SNHLY, CDR2 FYNNEI. CDR3 loop: CASSELGYGTEAFF. In nucleotides, the CDR3 is TGTGCCAGCAGTGAATTGGGGTATGGCACTGAAGCTTTCTTT. Based on the CDR3 plus reference TRBV2 and TRBJ1-1, the full variable domain is EPEVTQTPSHQVTQMGQEVILRCVPISNHLYFYWYRQILGQKVEFLVSFYNNEISEKSEIFDDQFSVERPDGSNFTLKIRSTKLEDSAMYFCASSELGYGTEAFFGQGTRLTVV.

Ten or more counts support this clonotype. The V call is TRBV7-8, the J call TRBJ1-1; D remains unclear. The CDR3 contains 15 residues. Germline CDR1 SGHVS, CDR2 FQNEAQ. V was pared by 4 bases and J by 0 bases, with 12 bases between. As DNA, the CDR3 is TGTGCCAGCAGCTACTTCGAGGCGTTGAACACTGAAGCTTTCTTT. Translation gives CASSYFEALNTEAFF.

This clonotype was observed a handful of times. The rearrangement links TRBV5-6 to TRBJ2-7; 10 bases map to TRBD2. J lost 3 bases, V lost 3 bases, and 15 bases had no gene match. Germline lookup yields CDR1 SGHDT and CDR2 YYEEEE. The CDR3 spans 18 residues. The CDR3 DNA follows: TGTGCCAGCAGCTCAATCGGGGAAACTAGCGGGGCCATCTACGAGCAGTACTTC. Translation: CASSSIGETSGAIYEQYF.

This clonotype was seen many times. The rearrangement uses TRBV7-9 and TRBJ2-5, with D uncertain. CDR3 size: 14 residues. CDR1 is SEHNR and CDR2 is FQNEAQ in the germline V gene (reference sequence). Trimming cost V 7 bases and J 0 bases, with 12 bases left between them. CDR3 sequence (DNA): TGTGCCAGCACAGGAGACCCCTACCAAGAGACCCAGTACTTC. This sequence encodes CASTGDPYQETQYF.

The rearrangement uses TRBV5-1 and TRBJ1-5; D not resolved. Trimming took 4 bases from V and 3 from J, leaving 14 bases between them. Germline assignment: CDR1 SGHRS and CDR2 YFSETQ. The CDR3 has 15 residues. CDR3 protein: CASSHLGDNNQPQHF. In nucleotides, the CDR3 is TGCGCCAGCAGCCACTTGGGCGACAACAATCAGCCCCAGCATTTT.

This rearrangement joins TRBV27 to TRBJ1-1; D unresolved. Germline CDR1 is MNHEY and CDR2 is SMNVEV (reference sequence). V was shortened by 0 bases and J by 0 bases, with 17 bases between the two germline ends. This CDR3 comprises 18 residues. This CDR3 reads CASSLSPGGTSMNTEAFF. The CDR3 DNA follows: TGTGCCAGCAGTTTATCCCCGGGAGGAACCTCAATGAACACTGAAGCTTTCTTT.

This chain uses TRBV28 with TRBJ2-6; a possible D gene is TRBD1 (6 bases). In germline, CDR1 is MDHEN, CDR2 SYDVKM. CDR3 length equals 17 residues. V was shortened by 4 bases and J by 0 bases, with 13 bases between the two germline ends. CDR3 nucleotide sequence: TGTGCCAGCAGTTCCCCGGACAGCAGCTCTGGGGCCAACGTCCTGACTTTC. Its translation: CASSSPDSSSGANVLTF.

This clonotype was observed a handful of times. The rearrangement links TRBV7-9 to TRBJ2-7, with TRBD2 matching 7 bases. The CDR3 spans 15 residues. The V gene end was trimmed by 5 bases and the J gene end by 2 bases; junction bases not matched to a gene: 9. Germline values: CDR1 SEHNR, CDR2 FQNEAQ (reference sequence). CDR3 sequence: CASSGGSGVTYEQYF. The CDR3, as DNA: TGTGCCAGCAGCGGCGGGAGCGGGGTTACCTACGAGCAGTACTTC.

This clonotype has at least ten counts. V usage is TRBV11-2 and J usage is TRBJ2-3; possible D gene TRBD1, 5 bases. Germline CDR1 is SGHAT and CDR2 is FQNNGV. Trimming cost V 0 bases and J 6 bases, with 16 bases left between them. The CDR3 runs 16 residues. The CDR3 reads CASSLERAGLADTQYF. DNA of the CDR3: TGTGCCAGCAGCTTAGAGCGTGCAGGGCTTGCGGATACGCAGTATTTT. The variable domain in full, completed from reference TRBV11-2 and TRBJ2-3, reads EAGVAQSPRYKIIEKRQSVAFWCNPISGHATLYWYQQILGQGPKLLIQFQNNGVVDDSQLPKDRFSAERLKGVDSTLKIQPAKLEDSAVYLCASSLERAGLADTQYFGPGTRLTVL.

Only a few counts were recorded for this clonotype. This chain connects TRBV3-1 to TRBJ1-6, with 7 nucleotides matching TRBD1. V shed 0 bases, J shed 7 bases, and the junction held 3 bases outside the gene matches. Per germline, CDR1 LGHDT and CDR2 YNNKEL (reference sequence). The CDR3 has 15 amino acids. CDR3: CASSQESQGNSPLHF. The CDR3 DNA reads TGTGCCAGCAGCCAAGAGTCACAGGGGAATTCACCCCTCCACTTT.

This clonotype was recorded at least ten times. The J gene is TRBJ2-5, the V gene TRBV7-3, with TRBD2 matching over 7 bases. Germline trimming cut 5 bases from V and 2 bases from J; bases unmatched to any gene: 8. Germline V gene data show CDR1 as SGHTA and CDR2 as FQGTGA. This CDR3 comprises 15 residues. The CDR3 region is CASSPGGTSQETQYF. The CDR3 bases are TGTGCCAGCAGCCCGGGGGGAACTAGTCAAGAGACCCAGTACTTC.

This clonotype was picked up many times. The chain combines TRBV13 with TRBJ2-7; D is uncertain. Germline loops: CDR1 PRHDT, CDR2 FYEKMQ (reference sequence). The CDR3 has 15 amino acids. The V gene lost 5 bases and the J gene lost 6 bases, with 20 bases spanning the gap. CDR3 coding DNA: TGTGCCAGCAGCATCAGGCAAATCCTGTCCATCGAGCAGTACTTC. It specifies CASSIRQILSIEQYF.

This clonotype was counted a few times. The chain couples TRBV7-2 to TRBJ1-6; D not resolved. This CDR3 contains 14 residues. From germline, CDR1 is SGHTA and CDR2 FQGNSA. Between the trimmed V and J ends, which lost 4 bases and 14 bases, there was a span of 18 bases. The chain's CDR3 is CASSSNRRFSTLHF. The CDR3 DNA reads TGTGCCAGCAGCTCGAATAGAAGGTTCTCTACCCTCCACTTT.

In its sample, this clonotype was seen a few times. The V and J genes are TRBV5-8 and TRBJ2-3; D is uncertain. Germline V gene lookup returns CDR1 SGHTS and CDR2 YDEGEE. The CDR3 is made up of 12 amino acids. V shed 4 bases and J shed 2 bases, with 5 bases lying between them. CDR3 sequence reads: CASSPVTDTQYF. DNA of the CDR3: TGTGCCAGCAGCCCGGTCACAGATACGCAGTATTTT.

This clonotype was detected a few times. This chain connects TRBV27 to TRBJ1-5; unclear D gene. V lost 7 bases to trimming and J lost 0 bases, with 10 bases between them. Germline loops: CDR1 MNHEY, CDR2 SMNVEV (reference sequence). This CDR3 has 14 residues. In nucleotides, the CDR3 is TGTGCCAGCAAATTACGTAATAGCAATCAGCCCCAGCATTTT. This gives the protein CASKLRNSNQPQHF.

This rearrangement joins TRBV3-1 to TRBJ2-5; TRBD1 might be the D (6 bases). Germline V gives CDR1 LGHDT, CDR2 YNNKEL (reference sequence). Trimming removed 5 bases at V and 1 base at J, with 11 bases between. This CDR3 has 14 amino acids. For the CDR3, the DNA is TGTGCCAGCAGCTGGACAGCAGCCCAAGAGACCCAGTACTTC. The encoded protein is CASSWTAAQETQYF.

This clonotype was found many times. The V and J genes are TRBV2 and TRBJ1-5; D not resolved. CDR3 length equals 14 residues. V was pared by 8 bases and J by 0 bases, with 11 bases between. From germline, CDR1 is SNHLY and CDR2 FYNNEI. The CDR3 loop reads CASSTVYSNQPQHF. CDR3 DNA: TGTGCCAGCTCCACCGTTTATAGCAATCAGCCCCAGCATTTT.

This clonotype was recorded many times. CDR3 sequence (DNA): TGTGCCAGCTCACCTGTAGCCTCAGGGGCGACAGATACGCAGTATTTT. Translated: CASSPVASGATDTQYF. The rearrangement joins TRBV18 to TRBJ2-3, with D perhaps matching TRBD1 (6 bases). This CDR3 is built from 16 residues. V was pared by 3 bases and J by 3 bases, with 16 bases between. Germline assignment: CDR1 KGHSH and CDR2 LQKENI.

This sequence joins TRBV7-2 and TRBJ2-1; D gene uncertain. The CDR3 runs to 13 residues. Trimming took off 5 bases at V and 5 bases at J, with 10 bases between the two ends. Germline CDR1 SGHTA, CDR2 FQGNSA. Here the CDR3 DNA reads TGTGCCAGCAGCCCTGGGTTCCACAATGAGCAGTTCTTC. Translation: CASSPGFHNEQFF.

CDR3 DNA: TGTGCCTGGGACTCCAGGGGGTCGGGGTACACTGAAGCTTTCTTT. Translating it yields CAWDSRGSGYTEAFF. The rearrangement joins TRBV30 to TRBJ1-1; 7 nucleotides agree with TRBD1. Germline CDR1 GTSNPN, CDR2 SVGIG (reference sequence). V was clipped by 5 bases and J by 3 bases; unmatched bases: 12. The CDR3 runs 15 residues.

This clonotype has just a few counts. This chain joins TRBV12-3 or TRBV12-4 and TRBJ1-2; D possibly corresponds to TRBD1 (5 bases). CDR3 size: 15 residues. Trimming removed 6 bases at V and 1 base at J, with 15 bases between. CDR3 bases: TGTGCCAGCAGCCCGGGACCCTTGAGTAACTATGGCTACACCTTC. Encoded protein: CASSPGPLSNYGYTF.

This clonotype was seen many times. The genes are TRBV11-2 and TRBJ1-6; 7 nucleotides line up with TRBD1. V dropped 5 bases and J dropped 8; count of bases not matched to a gene: 6. The CDR3 is made up of 14 amino acids. The germline V gene encodes CDR1 SGHAT and CDR2 FQNNGV. In DNA form, the CDR3 reads TGTGCCAGCAGCATCTTCCAGGGGGATTCACCCCTCCACTTT. It translates to CASSIFQGDSPLHF.

With respect to this clonotype: Since a much larger clone is just one base distant, this may be a read error. The chain is built from TRBV6-1 and TRBJ2-5; D is uncertain. The CDR3 contains 14 residues. Looked up from germline, CDR1 is MNHNS and CDR2 is SASEGT. This CDR3 is CVSRPWSYAETQYF. The DNA of the CDR3 is TGTGTCAGCAGGCCTTGGAGTTATGCAGAGACCCAGTACTTC.

This clonotype was counted many times. In DNA form, the CDR3 reads TGTGCCAGCGGACGGGCGGGGAGAAGCTCCTACGAGCAGTACTTC. This sequence encodes CASGRAGRSSYEQYF. The chain is built from TRBV27 and TRBJ2-7; maybe TRBD2 (6 bases). The CDR3 runs 15 residues. Looked up from germline, CDR1 is MNHEY and CDR2 is SMNVEV (reference sequence). V gave up 8 bases and J gave up 0 bases, with 17 bases separating them.

As to this clonotype: At one end the junction does not follow the germline gene, possibly because of a read error. This CDR3 reads CASAARNIQYF. DNA for the CDR3: TGTGCCAGCGCGGCCAGAAACATTCAGTACTTC. V and J are TRBV6-1 and TRBJ2-4, with no clear D. Germline V gives CDR1 MNHNS, CDR2 SASEGT. The CDR3 covers 11 residues.